The rows below give T cell receptor beta chains drawn from one sample of a study of blood T cells in healthy people across ages. TCRdb redid the calling of the 5' RACE reads with MiXCR, one entry per CDR3 protein. The sample has about 290,000 distinct CDR3 sequences, 25% to 30% seen once; the top ten hold 25% to 30%. The sequenced sample was blood. The receptors here all came from a woman in her 70s in good health. CDR3s include the opening cysteine and the closing phenylalanine or tryptophan. Fields, in order: J gene, D gene, clone size, V gene, CDR3 protein, CDR3 DNA. The D gene is left open where the match is weak. For some rows the clone size is stated as once, few or many, or as a class when expanded; others skip it.

TRBJ1-1 - few TRBV20-1 CSGAPGPEAFF TGCAGTGGGGCCCCCGGACCTGAAGCTTTCTTT
TRBJ1-2 - - TRBV9 CASSVAGDTNYGYTF TGTGCCAGCAGCGTAGCCGGGGACACTAACTATGGCTACACCTTC
TRBJ2-7 - few TRBV6-2/TRBV6-3 CASSTIMGRGSYEQYF TGTGCCAGCAGTACGATTATGGGCAGGGGCTCCTACGAGCAGTACTTC
TRBJ2-5 - - TRBV6-1 CASTRGPATNKETQYF TGTGCCAGCACCCGAGGCCCAGCAACTAACAAAGAGACCCAGTACTTC
TRBJ2-5 TRBD2 - TRBV5-1 CASRLVPSGSDETQYF TGCGCCAGCAGATTGGTTCCTAGCGGGAGTGACGAGACCCAGTACTTC
TRBJ2-7 TRBD2 - TRBV27 CASRLAVSYEQYF TGTGCCAGCCGACTAGCGGTCTCCTACGAGCAATACTTC
TRBJ2-7 TRBD2 - TRBV6-1 CASSGGTSGRTPGQYF TGTGCCAGCAGTGGAGGGACTAGCGGGAGGACCCCTGGCCAGTACTTC
TRBJ1-1 - few TRBV29-1 CSVAKGGGTEAFF TGCAGCGTTGCGAAAGGGGGAGGGACTGAAGCTTTCTTT
TRBJ1-5 - few TRBV12-3/TRBV12-4 CASSRQGQQPQHF TGTGCCAGCAGCCGTCAGGGGCAACAGCCCCAGCATTTT
TRBJ1-1 - - TRBV29-1 CSVGGGKEAFF TGCAGCGTTGGAGGGGGAAAAGAAGCTTTCTTT
TRBJ2-6 - - TRBV12-3/TRBV12-4 CASSRQSGANVLTF TGTGCCAGCAGCCGACAGTCTGGGGCCAACGTCCTGACTTTC
TRBJ2-7 - many TRBV28 CASSLGSSYEQYF TGTGCCAGCAGTTTGGGCTCATCCTACGAGCAGTACTTC
TRBJ2-5 - - TRBV20-1 CSASSRGLEGETQYF TGCAGTGCTAGTTCCCGGGGGCTAGAGGGAGAGACCCAGTACTTC
TRBJ1-2 - - TRBV10-2 CASSEGGPGGYTF TGCGCCAGCAGTGAGGGGGGGCCGGGTGGCTACACCTTC
TRBJ2-7 - many TRBV7-9 CASSPSGSYEQYF TGTGCCAGCAGTCCCTCCGGGTCCTACGAGCAGTACTTC
TRBJ2-3 - - TRBV29-1 CSAAPRLSTDTQYF TGCAGCGCCGCTCCTCGGCTTAGCACAGATACGCAGTATTTT
TRBJ2-7 - - TRBV24-1 CATSGGVGYREQYF TGTGCCACCAGTGGAGGCGTCGGGTATCGCGAGCAGTACTTC
TRBJ1-4 - few TRBV4-3 CASSQEGARAPVEKLFF TGCGCCAGCAGCCAAGAGGGAGCGAGGGCTCCGGTTGAAAAACTGTTTTTT
TRBJ1-2 TRBD1 few TRBV7-8 CASSLTGKDYGYTF TGTGCCAGCAGCCTGACAGGGAAGGACTATGGCTACACCTTC
TRBJ2-5 - - TRBV9 CASSPETDERGETQYF TGTGCCAGCAGCCCAGAGACAGACGAAAGGGGAGAGACCCAGTACTTC
TRBJ2-5 - few TRBV10-3 CAISGGEETQYF TGTGCCATCAGCGGAGGGGAAGAGACCCAGTACTTC
TRBJ2-1 - - TRBV28 CASSETGRSYNEQFF TGTGCCAGCAGCGAGACAGGGAGGTCCTACAATGAGCAGTTCTTC
TRBJ2-1 TRBD1 - TRBV7-9 CASSTLDRDNEQFF TGTGCCAGCAGCACGTTAGACAGGGACAATGAGCAGTTCTTC
TRBJ2-7 - - TRBV10-3 CAISGKGVSYEQYF TGTGCCATCAGCGGAAAGGGGGTCTCCTACGAGCAGTACTTC
TRBJ1-4 - few TRBV5-5 CASSFPGEEKLFF TGTGCCAGCAGCTTCCCAGGGGAAGAAAAACTGTTTTTT
TRBJ2-1 - - TRBV24-1 CATSVTTANSIEQFF TGTGCCACCAGTGTTACGACAGCTAATAGCATTGAGCAGTTCTTC
TRBJ2-2 TRBD2 - TRBV7-2 CASSLAGLAAGELFF TGTGCCAGCAGCTTAGCGGGACTAGCAGCCGGGGAGCTGTTTTTT
TRBJ2-5 - once TRBV6-5 CASSYALQETQYF TGTGCCAGCAGTTATGCACTTCAAGAGACCCAGTACTTC
TRBJ2-5 - few TRBV20-1 CSPSAIRETQYF TGCAGTCCGTCGGCAATCCGAGAGACCCAGTACTTC
TRBJ2-1 TRBD2 few TRBV27 CASSRVTSGNYNEQFF TGTGCCAGCAGTAGGGTGACTAGCGGGAATTACAATGAGCAGTTCTTC